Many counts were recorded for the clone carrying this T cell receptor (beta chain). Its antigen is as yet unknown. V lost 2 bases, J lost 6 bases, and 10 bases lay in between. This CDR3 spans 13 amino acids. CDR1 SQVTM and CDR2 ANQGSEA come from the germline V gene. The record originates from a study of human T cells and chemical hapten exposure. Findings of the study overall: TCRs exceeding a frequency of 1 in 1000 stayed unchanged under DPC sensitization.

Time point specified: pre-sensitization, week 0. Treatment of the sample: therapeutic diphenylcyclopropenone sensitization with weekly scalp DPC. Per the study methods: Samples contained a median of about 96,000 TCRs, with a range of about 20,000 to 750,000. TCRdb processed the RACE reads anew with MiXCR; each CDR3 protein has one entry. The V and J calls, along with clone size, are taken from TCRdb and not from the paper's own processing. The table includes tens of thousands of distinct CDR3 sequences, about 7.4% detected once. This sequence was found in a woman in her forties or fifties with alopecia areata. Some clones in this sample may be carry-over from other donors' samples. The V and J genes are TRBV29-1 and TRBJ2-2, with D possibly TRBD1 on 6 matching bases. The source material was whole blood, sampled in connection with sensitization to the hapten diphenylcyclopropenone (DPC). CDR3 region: CSVERTAAGELFF. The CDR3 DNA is TGCAGCGTTGAAAGGACAGCGGCCGGGGAGCTGTTTTTT.